One T cell receptor (beta chain) is described in this entry. This sample was taken from a study of blood T cell repertoires in COVID-19. At the level of the study: The United States, Italy and Spain provided the acute and convalescent COVID-19 samples.

Sequencing used immunoSEQ multiplex PCR; TCRdb keeps in-frame clones, though not all of them. The repertoire holds some 240,000 clones, 88% seen once, with 3% to 3.5% in the top ten. Everyone who took part was roughly 18 to 90 years old, and they came from 24 US areas. Germline CDR1 and CDR2: MNHEY and SVGEGT. The CDR3 spans 15 residues. Deletions cut 6 bases from V and 5 bases from J, with 20 bases between. This chain links TRBV6-2 or TRBV6-3 with TRBJ2-7; tentatively, D is TRBD1 (6 bases). The receptor was isolated from a woman in her 40s who had been exposed to COVID-19. The sequenced sample consisted of PBMCs or T cells enriched from blood (not recorded which). This chain's CDR3 is CASSSIRGRSNEQYF. In DNA form, the CDR3 reads TGTGCCAGCAGCTCGATCAGGGGCAGGAGCAACGAGCAGTACTTC.